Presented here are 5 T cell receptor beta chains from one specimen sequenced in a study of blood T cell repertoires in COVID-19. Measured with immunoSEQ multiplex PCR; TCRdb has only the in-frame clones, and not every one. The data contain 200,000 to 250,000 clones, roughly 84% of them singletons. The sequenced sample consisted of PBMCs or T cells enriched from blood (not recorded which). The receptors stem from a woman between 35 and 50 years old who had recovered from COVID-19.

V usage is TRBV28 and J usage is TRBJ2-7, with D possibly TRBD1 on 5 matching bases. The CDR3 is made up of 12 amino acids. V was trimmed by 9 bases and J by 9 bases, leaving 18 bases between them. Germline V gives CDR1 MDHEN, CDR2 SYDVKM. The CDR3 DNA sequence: TGTGCCAGTGGACATGGTCTACGAGGGCAGTACTTC. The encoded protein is CASGHGLRGQYF.

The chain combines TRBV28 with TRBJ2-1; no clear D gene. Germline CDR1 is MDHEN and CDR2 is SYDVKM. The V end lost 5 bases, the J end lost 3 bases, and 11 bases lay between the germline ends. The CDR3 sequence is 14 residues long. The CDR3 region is CASSPLTRYNEQFF. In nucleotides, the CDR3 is TGTGCCAGCAGTCCCCTAACCCGCTACAATGAGCAGTTCTTC.

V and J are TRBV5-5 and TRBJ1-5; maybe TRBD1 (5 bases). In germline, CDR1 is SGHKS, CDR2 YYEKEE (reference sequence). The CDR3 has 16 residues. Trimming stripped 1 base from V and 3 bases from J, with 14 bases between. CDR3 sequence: CASSLQGWQDNQPQHF. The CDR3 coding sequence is TGTGCCAGCAGCTTGCAGGGTTGGCAGGACAATCAGCCCCAGCATTTT.

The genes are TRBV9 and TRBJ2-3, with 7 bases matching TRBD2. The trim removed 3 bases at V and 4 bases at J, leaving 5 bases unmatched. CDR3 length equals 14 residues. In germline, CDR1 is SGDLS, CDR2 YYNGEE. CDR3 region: CASSAAGVPDTQYF. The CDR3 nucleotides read TGTGCCAGCAGCGCCGCGGGGGTGCCAGATACGCAGTATTTT.

The CDR3 is CASSSRRTSESSTDTQYF. CDR3 bases: TGTGCCAGCAGCTCCAGAAGGACTAGCGAAAGTAGCACAGATACGCAGTATTTT. J is TRBJ2-3 and V is TRBV9; TRBD2 agrees at 9 bases. The CDR3 consists of 18 residues. CDR1 SGDLS and CDR2 YYNGEE come from the germline V gene. V gave up 4 bases and J gave up 0 bases; unmatched junction bases: 12.